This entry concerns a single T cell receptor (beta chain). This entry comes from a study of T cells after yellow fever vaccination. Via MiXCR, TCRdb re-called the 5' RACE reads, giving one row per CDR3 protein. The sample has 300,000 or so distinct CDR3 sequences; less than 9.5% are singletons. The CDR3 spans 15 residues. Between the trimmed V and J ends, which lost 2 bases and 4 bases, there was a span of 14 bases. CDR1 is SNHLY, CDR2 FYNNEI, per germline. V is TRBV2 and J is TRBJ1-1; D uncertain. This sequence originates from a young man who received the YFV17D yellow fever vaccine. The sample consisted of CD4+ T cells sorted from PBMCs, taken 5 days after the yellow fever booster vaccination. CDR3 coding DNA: TGTGCCAGCAGTGAAAGTCGGGTACCGGGCACTGAAGCTTTCTTT. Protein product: CASSESRVPGTEAFF.